The 21 T cell receptor beta chains presented below share a single source sample, sequenced in a study of cytomegalovirus exposure and HLA in healthy donors. The PCR had 60 Vbeta and 13 Jbeta primers. The method was immunoSEQ multiplex PCR; TCRdb's version includes in-frame clones alone and lacks a portion of them. The repertoire holds more than 80,000 clones, with 76% as singletons. Sequencing was performed on PBMCs. These receptors originate from a woman aged 55-70 years in good health and CMV-seropositive.

This chain connects TRBV5-4 to TRBJ1-1; a possible D gene is TRBD1 (6 bases). The germline V and J ends were trimmed by 6 bases and 3 bases, with 12 bases remaining between them. This CDR3 has 13 amino acids. CDR1 and CDR2 from the germline V gene are SGHNT and YYREEE (reference sequence). The CDR3 nucleotides are TGTGCCAGCACCAAACAGGGTTACACTGAAGCTTTCTTT. Protein product: CASTKQGYTEAFF.

The J gene is TRBJ2-1, the V gene TRBV7-8; 11 bases agree with TRBD2. The CDR3 totals 14 residues. Trimming took 4 bases from V and 7 from J; bases not matched to a gene: 3. CDR1 is SGHVS, CDR2 FQNEAQ, per germline. CDR3 amino acids: CASSSTSGSNEQFF. The DNA for the CDR3 is TGTGCCAGCAGCTCAACTAGCGGGAGTAATGAGCAGTTCTTC.

The chain combines TRBV18 with TRBJ2-7, with D uncertain. The CDR3 is 14 amino acids. Deletions cut 0 bases from V and 3 bases from J, with 9 bases between. CDR1 and CDR2 from the germline V gene are KGHSH and LQKENI. The CDR3 nucleotides read TGTGCCAGCTCACCACCGGCCCAGAACTACGAGCAGTACTTC. The encoded protein is CASSPPAQNYEQYF.

CDR3 in amino acids: CASSIPGTGSNQPQHF. The CDR3 DNA is TGTGCCAGTAGTATCCCCGGGACAGGGAGCAATCAGCCCCAGCATTTT. The chain has TRBV19 and TRBJ1-5; 9 nucleotides match TRBD1. Germline V gives CDR1 LNHDA, CDR2 SQIVND (reference sequence). Trimming took 3 bases from V and 1 from J; bases not matched to a gene: 4. This CDR3 is 16 amino acids long.

V gene TRBV19 combines with J gene TRBJ2-7; 7 bases line up with TRBD1. Germline V CDR1 and CDR2: LNHDA, SQIVND (reference sequence). With 5 bases clipped from V and 2 bases from J, the junction kept 6 bases outside the gene matches. The CDR3 totals 14 residues. The CDR3 here is CASSPYRGPYEQYF. In DNA form, the CDR3 reads TGTGCCAGTAGTCCATACAGGGGTCCCTACGAGCAGTACTTC.

The DNA of the CDR3 is TGTGCCAGCAGCTTGGCGCCAGGGTTAAACTATGGCTACACCTTC. It translates to CASSLAPGLNYGYTF. V gene TRBV5-5 combines with J gene TRBJ1-2, with D possibly TRBD1 on 5 matching bases. Germline assignment: CDR1 SGHKS and CDR2 YYEKEE (reference sequence). V gave up 0 bases and J gave up 2 bases, with 11 bases separating them. The CDR3 contains 15 residues.

This chain joins TRBV5-1 and TRBJ2-3; 10 nucleotides agree with TRBD2. The CDR3 sequence is 19 residues long. Trimming took 4 bases from V and 2 from J; bases not matched to a gene: 16. Germline V lookup: CDR1 SGHRS, CDR2 YFSETQ. The CDR3 DNA follows: TGCGCCAGCAGCCCCCGTATCGTAATTACTAGCGGGACCACAGATACGCAGTATTTT. This encodes CASSPRIVITSGTTDTQYF.

The chain employs TRBV9 and TRBJ1-1; D call uncertain. The CDR3 has 13 amino acids. The germline V and J ends were trimmed by 4 bases and 4 bases, with 11 bases remaining between them. In germline, CDR1 is SGDLS, CDR2 YYNGEE. CDR3 sequence reads: CASSLRPGTEAFF. CDR3 in DNA: TGTGCCAGCAGCTTAAGACCGGGCACTGAAGCTTTCTTT.

The chain uses TRBV7-2 and TRBJ2-5; D not certain. From germline, CDR1 is SGHTA and CDR2 FQGNSA. Deletions cut 3 bases from V and 0 bases from J, with 8 bases between. The CDR3 has 14 residues. DNA of the CDR3: TGTGCCAGCAGCTTTTACGGGTACCAAGAGACCCAGTACTTC. It encodes CASSFYGYQETQYF.

The chain uses TRBV25-1 and TRBJ1-1, with D possibly matching TRBD1 (6 bases). The ends were cut back, 2 bases at V and 10 bases at J, with 14 bases in the middle. This CDR3 has 13 amino acids. CDR1 and CDR2 (germline): MGHDK, SYGVNS. DNA of the CDR3: TGTGCCAGCAGTGAACTCAGGGGCCGGGGAGCTTTCTTT. This codes for CASSELRGRGAFF.

J is TRBJ2-1 and V is TRBV7-6; 10 bases match TRBD2. Germline V gives CDR1 SGHVS, CDR2 FNYEAQ. CDR3 size: 14 residues. The J segment lost 10 bases and the V segment lost 1 base, leaving 4 bases of the junction unmatched. The CDR3 DNA sequence: TGTGCCAGCAGCTTAGGAGCGGGAGGGACGGAGCAGTTCTTC. It is translated as CASSLGAGGTEQFF.

The chain carries TRBV5-1 and TRBJ2-1; the match to TRBD2 covers 9 bases. This CDR3 has 17 residues. Germline loops: CDR1 SGHRS, CDR2 YFSETQ. The J segment lost 6 bases and the V segment lost 0 bases, leaving 10 bases of the junction unmatched. The CDR3 loop is CASSLAGIAGVRNEQFF. DNA for the CDR3: TGCGCCAGCAGCTTGGCCGGAATAGCGGGAGTACGCAATGAGCAGTTCTTC.

The chain couples TRBV30 to TRBJ2-1; D uncertain. The CDR3 spans 13 residues. Trimming shortened V by 3 bases and J by 6 bases, and 12 bases separated the two germline ends. Germline V CDR1 and CDR2: GTSNPN, SVGIG (reference sequence). CDR3 coding DNA: TGTGCCTGGAGCTCAACTCTATTCAATGAGCAGTTCTTC. This encodes CAWSSTLFNEQFF.

This clone was observed a handful of times. The CDR3 bases are TGTGCCAGCAGCTTGACTAGCGGACACAATGAGCAGTTCTTC. It specifies CASSLTSGHNEQFF. This chain connects TRBV5-4 to TRBJ2-1, with 8 bases identical to TRBD2. Germline values: CDR1 SGHNT, CDR2 YYREEE (reference sequence). The CDR3 contains 14 residues. V lost 1 base and J lost 5; bases outside the gene matches: 2.

In its sample, this clone was seen once. It is likely a read error, because the conserved phenylalanine at the end of the CDR3 is missing. The chain joins TRBV7-9 to TRBJ2-7; the D gene is possibly TRBD2 (6 bases). V lost 5 bases and J 4 bases, leaving 12 bases between the germline ends. CDR1 and CDR2 from the germline V gene are SEHNR and FQNEAQ (reference sequence). The CDR3 is 13 amino acids. In DNA, the CDR3 is TGTGCCAGCAGCGACGGGAGTAGTTACGAGCAGTACCTC. Its protein is CASSDGSSYEQYL.

This clone was counted only a few times. The chain couples TRBV5-8 to TRBJ1-5; no definite D call. Deletions cut 3 bases from V and 4 bases from J, with 8 bases between. Germline CDR1 and CDR2: SGHTS and YDEGEE. The CDR3 spans 13 residues. The DNA for the CDR3 is TGTGCCAGCAGCTCACTACCAAATCAGCCCCAGCATTTT. Amino acids: CASSSLPNQPQHF.

In regard to this clone: A junction end diverges from the germline sequence, so it may reflect a read error. This chain uses TRBV7-7 with TRBJ2-5, with D perhaps TRBD1 (6 bases). The DNA matches TRBJ2-7 better at its end, which makes the J call doubtful. The CDR3 loop spans 13 amino acids. CDR1 SSHAT and CDR2 FNYEAQ come from the germline V gene (reference sequence). CDR3: CASSAGAAYEQYF. The DNA of the CDR3 is TGTGCTAGCAGCGCAGGGGCAGCCTACGAGCAGTACTTC.

This clone came up a few times. CDR3 in DNA: TGTGCCAGCAGCTTACCAGGGGAAACGGAAAAACTGTTTTTT. Translation gives CASSLPGETEKLFF. This rearrangement joins TRBV7-6 to TRBJ1-4, with D maybe TRBD1 (6 bases). This CDR3 comprises 14 residues. V was cut by 2 bases and J by 8 bases, with 12 bases left in between. Germline CDR1 reads SGHVS; CDR2 reads FNYEAQ.

The gene calls are TRBV9 and TRBJ2-5; the match to TRBD1 covers 9 bases. The CDR3 contains 14 residues. V lost 7 bases, J lost 7 bases, and 11 bases stayed unmatched. The germline CDR1 and CDR2 sequences are SGDLS and YYNGEE. CDR3 in DNA: TGTGCCAGCGCGCCCGGGACAGGGTATTGGACCCAGTACTTC. This gives the protein CASAPGTGYWTQYF.

The chain has TRBV7-3 and TRBJ1-2; TRBD1 matches at 7 bases. This CDR3 contains 14 residues. Germline V gives CDR1 SGHTA, CDR2 FQGTGA. Unmatched junction bases numbered 8, after V lost 3 bases and J lost 7 bases. Written as DNA, the CDR3 is TGTGCCAGCAGCTTGGACAGGCGGCAGGGTGGCTACACCTTC. Translating gives CASSLDRRQGGYTF.

V and J are TRBV21-1 and TRBJ1-2; the table calls TRBD1, which could not be checked here. TRBV21-1 is given as a pseudogene. The CDR3 is made up of 14 amino acids. CDR3 residues: CASSKAWQGAGYTF. The CDR3 DNA sequence: TGTGCCAGCAGCAAAGCGTGGCAGGGGGCCGGCTACACCTTC.